This T cell receptor (beta chain) was identified in a study of T cells in Graves' hyperthyroidism and ophthalmopathy. The CDR3 runs to 13 residues. V was clipped by 5 bases and J by 4 bases, with 12 bases between them. CDR1 is SGHDT, CDR2 YYEEEE, per germline. RNA transcripts provided the source from which TCR beta CDR3 regions were amplified. HTBI primers drove first-round RT-PCR of the TCR CDR3. From the multiplex PCR reads, TCRdb called clonotypes with MiXCR, one entry per CDR3 protein. The repertoire holds about 560,000 distinct CDR3 sequences, around 14% seen once, with around 7.5% in the top ten. This clonotype showed up many times.

The receptor's source is a woman in her twenties or thirties with Graves' hyperthyroidism. Sequencing input: blood. The chain joins TRBV5-6 to TRBJ1-1; D possibly corresponds to TRBD1 (5 bases). This chain's CDR3 is CASSQGLSTEAFF. The CDR3 nucleotides read TGTGCCAGCAGTCAGGGCTTGAGCACTGAAGCTTTCTTT. Full variable domain (rest looked up from reference TRBV5-6 and TRBJ1-1): DAGVTQSPTHLIKTRGQQVTLRCSPKSGHDTVSWYQQALGQGPQFIFQYYEEEERQRGNFPDRFSGHQFPNYSSELNVNALLLGDSALYLCASSQGLSTEAFFGQGTRLTVV.